Below are 18 T cell receptor beta chains sequenced from a single sample in a study of T-cell memory formation after mild COVID-19. MiXCR was run by TCRdb on the 5' RACE reads, yielding one entry per CDR3 protein. The sample lists about 340,000 distinct CDR3 sequences, 20% to 25% occurring once. The sequencing sample was made of PBMCs or a T cell subset sorted from them (not recorded which). These TCRs come from a man younger than 35 who had mild COVID-19 (a few samples of this study predate the infection). Cell type and time point are not known.

Only a few counts were recorded for this clonotype. The chain employs TRBV5-4 and TRBJ2-3; possibly TRBD2 for D (5 bases). The ends were cut back, 1 base at V and 4 bases at J, with 13 bases in the middle. From germline, CDR1 is SGHNT and CDR2 YYREEE (reference sequence). CDR3 size: 15 residues. In DNA form, the CDR3 reads TGTGCCAGCAGCTTGTCGGGTAGCGATGCAGATACGCAGTATTTT. Its translation: CASSLSGSDADTQYF.

The chain joins TRBV4-3 to TRBJ2-1; the match to TRBD2 covers 9 bases. Per the germline V gene, CDR1 is LGHNA and CDR2 is YSLEER. There are 16 residues in the CDR3. V was pared by 1 base and J by 3 bases, with 4 bases of the junction left unmatched. The CDR3 nucleotides are TGCGCCAGCAGCCAAGGGAGCGGGGGGCTCTACAATGAGCAGTTCTTC. Translated, it gives CASSQGSGGLYNEQFF.

This clonotype was counted a single time. The chain couples TRBV7-8 to TRBJ1-2; D is unclear. The length of the CDR3 is 14 residues. Per the germline V gene, CDR1 is SGHVS and CDR2 is FQNEAQ. V lost 1 base and J 6 bases, leaving 12 bases between the germline ends. The CDR3 spells CASSLVVGRDGYTF. Here the CDR3 DNA reads TGTGCCAGCAGCTTAGTGGTAGGGCGGGATGGCTACACCTTC.

This clonotype was detected a few times. The chain employs TRBV12-3 or TRBV12-4 and TRBJ2-2; 10 bases are a match to TRBD1. This CDR3 is built from 15 residues. J was trimmed by 4 bases and V by 7 bases; bases with no gene match: 6. CDR3 protein: CASNPTGGFTGELFF. CDR3 DNA sequence: TGTGCCAGCAACCCGACAGGGGGCTTCACCGGGGAGCTGTTTTTT.

The chain combines TRBV20-1 with TRBJ2-7, with 10 nucleotides matching TRBD1. Germline V gene lookup returns CDR1 DFQATT and CDR2 SNEGSKA (reference sequence). This CDR3 is built from 12 residues. V lost 6 bases, J lost 5 bases, and 4 bases stayed unmatched. CDR3 sequence: CSASGTGDEQYV. The CDR3 coding sequence is TGCAGTGCATCGGGGACAGGGGACGAGCAGTACGTC.

V is TRBV3-1 and J is TRBJ1-1, with D unclear. The germline V and J ends were trimmed by 2 bases and 4 bases, with 8 bases remaining between them. The CDR3 has 13 residues. Per the germline V gene, CDR1 is LGHDT and CDR2 is YNNKEL (reference sequence). In DNA, the CDR3 is TGTGCCAGCAGCCAACATGGAACCACTGAAGCTTTCTTT. Translated: CASSQHGTTEAFF. Together with reference TRBV3-1 and TRBJ1-1, the CDR3 gives the full variable domain: DTAVSQTPKYLVTQMGNDKSIKCEQNLGHDTMYWYKQDSKKFLKIMFSYNNKELIINETVPNRFSPKSPDKAHLNLHINSLELGDSAVYFCASSQHGTTEAFFGQGTRLTVV.

This clonotype was detected a few times. The chain joins TRBV6-5 to TRBJ1-1, with D possibly being TRBD1 (5 bases). Germline CDR1 is MNHEY and CDR2 is SVGAGI. The V end was cut by 2 bases, the J end by 7 bases, with 20 bases between. The CDR3 covers 16 residues. CDR3 amino acids: CASSYPGSGPKSEAFF. DNA of the CDR3: TGTGCCAGCAGTTACCCCGGGTCGGGGCCGAAGAGTGAAGCTTTCTTT.

This clonotype was found a few times. The V gene is TRBV6-5, the J gene TRBJ1-5; 7 bases are shared with TRBD1. Germline lookup yields CDR1 MNHEY and CDR2 SVGAGI. CDR3 size: 15 residues. With 6 bases clipped from V and 0 bases from J, the junction kept 5 bases outside the gene matches. This CDR3 reads CASRHDRDSNQPQHF. The CDR3 nucleotides are TGTGCCAGCAGACATGACAGGGATAGCAATCAGCCCCAGCATTTT.

J is TRBJ1-6 and V is TRBV6-6; D is unresolved. V was trimmed by 6 bases and J by 12 bases, leaving 15 bases between them. The CDR3 covers 13 residues. Germline CDR1 and CDR2: MNHNY and SVGAGI (reference sequence). This CDR3 is CASSPPLKEPLHF. The CDR3 region has the DNA TGTGCCAGCAGCCCGCCCCTTAAGGAACCCCTCCACTTT.

This clonotype was seen many times. The junction departs from germline at one end; a sequencing error may be responsible. The genes are TRBV24-1 and TRBJ2-1, with D uncertain. This CDR3 has 9 amino acids. Germline V gives CDR1 KGHDR, CDR2 SFDVKD. DNA for the CDR3: TGTGCCACCAGTGGCCCCTCGAACTTC. Amino acids: CATSGPSNF.

There are many counts of this clonotype. V gene TRBV28 combines with J gene TRBJ1-1; D remains ambiguous. CDR1 MDHEN and CDR2 SYDVKM come from the germline V gene. The V end lost 2 bases, the J end lost 6 bases, and 10 bases lay between the germline ends. The CDR3 runs to 13 residues. The CDR3 DNA follows: TGTGCCAGCAGTTTACCGGTCTCTTCTGAAGCTTTCTTT. It specifies CASSLPVSSEAFF.

The chain uses TRBV4-3 and TRBJ1-6, with D perhaps matching TRBD1 (6 bases). CDR1 and CDR2 (germline): LGHNA, YSLEER. The CDR3 runs to 14 residues. V was clipped by 6 bases and J by 9 bases, with 15 bases between them. CDR3 residues: CASRGKDRGSPLHF. The DNA of the CDR3 is TGCGCCAGCAGGGGAAAGGACAGAGGTTCACCCCTCCACTTT.

The CDR3 bases are TGCGCCAGCAGCTGGGGGGAGGCCCGGGAGCAGTACTTC. The encoded protein is CASSWGEAREQYF. V is TRBV5-1 and J is TRBJ2-7, with D perhaps TRBD2 (6 bases). V lost 3 bases to trimming and J lost 7 bases, with 14 bases between them. From germline, CDR1 is SGHRS and CDR2 YFSETQ. This CDR3 region has 13 residues.

This clonotype has a count of ten or more. V usage is TRBV20-1 and J usage is TRBJ1-5; D is possibly TRBD1 (6 bases). The CDR3 is 13 residues long. The V end was cut by 6 bases, the J end by 3 bases, with 12 bases between. In germline, CDR1 is DFQATT, CDR2 SNEGSKA (reference sequence). CDR3 residues: CSARGQNNQPQHF. The DNA of the CDR3 is TGCAGTGCCCGGGGGCAGAACAATCAGCCCCAGCATTTT.

This clonotype turned up a few times. The chain recombines TRBV6-1 with TRBJ1-2; D is unclear. Germline V gives CDR1 MNHNS, CDR2 SASEGT. The CDR3 extends over 14 amino acids. Trimming took 4 bases from V and 3 from J, leaving 12 bases between them. CDR3: CASSVAGFDYGYTF. The CDR3 bases are TGTGCCAGCAGTGTGGCTGGGTTCGACTATGGCTACACCTTC.

In its sample, this clonotype was seen a few times. The chain uses TRBV5-1 and TRBJ1-1, with a weak D call TRBD1 (5 bases). Germline loops: CDR1 SGHRS, CDR2 YFSETQ. CDR3 length: 14 residues. V was pared by 4 bases and J by 1 base, with 11 bases between. The CDR3 DNA follows: TGCGCCAGCAGCAGGGGAGTCCCGAACACTGAAGCTTTCTTT. It encodes CASSRGVPNTEAFF.

This clonotype has a single count. V and J are TRBV7-2 and TRBJ2-5, with 7 bases lining up with TRBD2. V dropped 0 bases and J dropped 5; count of bases not matched to a gene: 6. CDR3 length equals 15 residues. Germline values: CDR1 SGHTA, CDR2 FQGNSA. CDR3 in DNA: TGTGCCAGCAGCTTAGCGCGAGGTAGCGGGGAGACCCAGTACTTC. Amino acids: CASSLARGSGETQYF.

The genes are TRBV9 and TRBJ2-3; 7 nucleotides align to TRBD2. After removal of 4 bases from V and 8 bases from J, the junction contained 7 bases not matched to a gene. Germline-derived CDR1 and CDR2 are SGDLS and YYNGEE. The CDR3 has 13 amino acids. CDR3 nucleotides: TGTGCCAGCAGCTCTAGCCCGGGGGGTACGCAGTATTTT. Encoded protein: CASSSSPGGTQYF.